This TCR beta chain appears in the sequencing data of a study of T cells in Graves' hyperthyroidism and ophthalmopathy. The TCR beta CDR3 regions underwent amplification using RNA transcripts as the source. The HTBI primer set was used in a first-round RT-PCR of the TCR CDR3. TCRdb recomputed calls from the multiplex PCR reads with MiXCR, one row per CDR3 protein. The sample holds a few hundred thousand distinct CDR3 sequences; around 14% are singletons and the top ten take 12% to 15%. This clonotype was detected many times. J lost 0 bases, V lost 8 bases, and 6 bases had no gene match. The germline V gene has CDR1 SGHRS and CDR2 YFSETQ. The CDR3 consists of 14 residues.

V gene TRBV5-1 combines with J gene TRBJ2-3, with 7 bases matching TRBD1. The TCR sequence derives from a young woman with Graves' hyperthyroidism. Sequenced material: blood. CDR3 nucleotide sequence: TGCGCCAGTTCGACAGGGACCAGCACAGATACGCAGTATTTT. It encodes CASSTGTSTDTQYF.